This T cell receptor (beta chain) was captured in a study of CD8+CD57+ T cells in acquired aplastic anemia. As for the study in general: Isolated CD4+ and CD8+ cells, once sorted, yielded DNA averaging about 3.4 ug.

This clonotype was observed a few times. CDR3 and TCR beta VDJ profiling relied on genomic DNA as the template. TCRdb independently ran MiXCR on the reads; one entry per CDR3 protein. The table lists a few hundred thousand distinct CDR3 sequences, roughly 80% of them singletons. Individuals selected for sequencing had exhibited CD8+CD57+ cell expansion on flow cytometry. Acquired aplastic anemia of severe grade affected all patients. No patient had been given any therapy when blood was sampled. Sequenced sample: sorted CD4+, CD8+, or CD8+CD57+ T cells (not recorded which) from PBMCs. The receptor comes from a human donor with aplastic anemia.

CDR3 sequence: CASSVDLGELFF. The CDR3 DNA reads TGTGCCAGCAGCGTAGATCTAGGGGAGCTGTTTTTT. The chain employs TRBV9 and TRBJ2-2, with unresolved D. Germline CDR1 SGDLS, CDR2 YYNGEE. Deletions cut 0 bases from V and 8 bases from J, with 5 bases between. CDR3 length: 12 residues.